The entry below gives a single T cell receptor (beta chain) sequence along with its context. Sequencing was performed with immunoSEQ multiplex PCR; in TCRdb, only in-frame clones are kept and a portion is missing. The sample includes roughly 53,000 clones, roughly 86% of them seen just once. This record belongs to a study of blood T cell repertoires in COVID-19. Study background: Donors in the United States, Italy and Spain gave samples during acute or convalescent COVID-19. Sources were T cells, B-cell-depleted T cells, or PBMCs; the material itself was cDNA or gDNA.

This CDR3 has 20 amino acids. V was clipped by 2 bases and J by 4 bases; unmatched bases: 19. CDR1 MDHEN and CDR2 SYDVKM come from the germline V gene. The sample was peripheral blood. The chain couples TRBV28 to TRBJ2-7; 11 nucleotides match TRBD2. The clonotype comes from a man between 40 and 49 years old with active COVID-19. The CDR3 reads CASSLLPTTLLAGGPYEQYF. CDR3 in DNA: TGTGCCAGCAGTTTACTCCCAACCACCCTCTTAGCGGGAGGGCCATACGAGCAGTACTTC. The full variable domain, completed using reference TRBV28 and TRBJ2-7, is DVKVTQSSRYLVKRTGEKVFLECVQDMDHENMFWYRQDPGLGLRLIYFSYDVKMKEKGDIPEGYSVSREKKERFSLILESASTNQTSMYLCASSLLPTTLLAGGPYEQYFGPGTRLTVT.